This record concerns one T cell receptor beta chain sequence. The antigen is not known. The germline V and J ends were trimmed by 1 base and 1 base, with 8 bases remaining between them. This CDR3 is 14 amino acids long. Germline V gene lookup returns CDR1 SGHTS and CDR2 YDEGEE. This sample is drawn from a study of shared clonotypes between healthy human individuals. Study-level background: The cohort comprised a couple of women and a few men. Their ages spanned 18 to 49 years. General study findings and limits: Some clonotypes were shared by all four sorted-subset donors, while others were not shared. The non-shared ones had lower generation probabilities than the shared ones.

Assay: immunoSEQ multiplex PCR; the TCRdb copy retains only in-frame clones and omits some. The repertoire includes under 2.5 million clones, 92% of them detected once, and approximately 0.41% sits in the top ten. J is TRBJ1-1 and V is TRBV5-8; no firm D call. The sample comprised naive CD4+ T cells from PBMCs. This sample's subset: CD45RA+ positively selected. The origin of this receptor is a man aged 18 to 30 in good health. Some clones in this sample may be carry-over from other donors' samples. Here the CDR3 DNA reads TGTGCCAGCAGCTTGCCAGGCAGGAACACTGAAGCTTTCTTT. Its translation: CASSLPGRNTEAFF.